This entry lists 11 T cell receptor beta chains sequenced from one sample in a study of cytomegalovirus exposure and HLA in healthy donors. The PCR ran on 60 Vbeta and 13 Jbeta primers. Sequencing used immunoSEQ multiplex PCR; TCRdb keeps in-frame clones, though not all of them. The sample lists approximately 120,000 clones; over 60% were seen once. Input material: PBMCs. Receptors were obtained from a woman in her sixties or seventies in good health and CMV-seropositive.

This clone has just one count. This chain joins TRBV19 and TRBJ1-2, with 9 bases aligning to TRBD1. V shed 9 bases, J shed 3 bases, and the junction held 8 bases outside the gene matches. Per germline, CDR1 LNHDA and CDR2 SQIVND (reference sequence). The CDR3 has 14 residues. The CDR3 is CASRNRGLDYGYTF. For the CDR3, the DNA is TGTGCCAGCCGAAACAGGGGGCTGGACTATGGCTACACCTTC.

The V gene is TRBV7-2, the J gene TRBJ2-7, with 12 bases matching TRBD2. V lost 6 bases and J lost 7; bases outside the gene matches: 22. The CDR3 has 19 amino acids. Germline V gene data show CDR1 as SGHTA and CDR2 as FQGNSA. The CDR3 spells CASSPYSFASGGAPLEQYF. The CDR3, as DNA: TGTGCCAGCAGTCCGTATTCTTTCGCTAGCGGGGGGGCCCCCTTAGAGCAGTACTTC.

In its sample, this clone was seen once. V usage is TRBV7-2 and J usage is TRBJ1-4; 7 nucleotides match TRBD1. This CDR3 comprises 15 residues. Trimming took 4 bases from V and 8 from J; bases not matched to a gene: 10. From germline, CDR1 is SGHTA and CDR2 FQGNSA. The CDR3 sequence is CASSSRQGGGEKLFF. The CDR3 DNA sequence: TGTGCCAGCAGCTCCCGACAGGGAGGAGGAGAAAAACTGTTTTTT.

The chain joins TRBV29-1 to TRBJ2-3, with 9 positions matching TRBD1. The V gene's germline CDR1 is SQVTM and CDR2 ANQGSEA. The V gene end was trimmed by 7 bases and the J gene end by 3 bases; junction bases not matched to a gene: 5. The CDR3 is 13 residues long. The CDR3, as DNA: TGCAGCGGGCGACAGGGGGTTACAGATACGCAGTATTTT. Residues: CSGRQGVTDTQYF.

The chain employs TRBV4-2 and TRBJ2-1; tentative D call: TRBD2 (6 bases). Trimming shortened V by 0 bases and J by 2 bases, and 14 bases separated the two germline ends. The CDR3 is made up of 17 amino acids. The germline CDR1 and CDR2 sequences are LGHNA and YNFKEQ. CDR3: CASSQEVRTGAYNEQFF. In DNA, the CDR3 is TGTGCCAGCAGCCAAGAAGTGAGGACGGGAGCCTACAATGAGCAGTTCTTC.

V and J are TRBV11-2 and TRBJ2-4, with unresolved D. The germline CDR1 and CDR2 sequences are SGHAT and FQNNGV. This CDR3 is 14 amino acids long. Trimming pared 0 bases from V and 9 bases from J, leaving 12 bases between. The CDR3 nucleotides read TGTGCCAGCAGCTTAGATTTTGGGCTGAGCATTCAGTACTTC. This sequence encodes CASSLDFGLSIQYF. Complete variable domain (other parts from reference TRBV11-2 and TRBJ2-4): EAGVAQSPRYKIIEKRQSVAFWCNPISGHATLYWYQQILGQGPKLLIQFQNNGVVDDSQLPKDRFSAERLKGVDSTLKIQPAKLEDSAVYLCASSLDFGLSIQYFGAGTRLSVL.

The table lists this clone with a few counts. The genes are TRBV7-2 and TRBJ2-7; perhaps TRBD2 as D (6 bases). Trimming pared 5 bases from V and 2 bases from J, leaving 19 bases between. This CDR3 comprises 16 residues. Per the germline V gene, CDR1 is SGHTA and CDR2 is FQGNSA. CDR3: CASSPHNPRLAYEQYF. For the CDR3, the DNA is TGTGCCAGCAGCCCTCACAACCCAAGACTAGCCTACGAGCAGTACTTC.

Only a few counts were recorded for this clone. This CDR3 is CASSLDGSRNQPQHF. The CDR3 DNA sequence: TGCGCCAGCAGCTTGGACGGGAGCAGGAATCAGCCCCAGCATTTT. The chain is built from TRBV5-1 and TRBJ1-5; D call uncertain. Deletions cut 0 bases from V and 4 bases from J, with 11 bases between. This CDR3 contains 15 residues. CDR1 and CDR2 (germline): SGHRS, YFSETQ.

This chain joins TRBV7-3 and TRBJ2-3, with D possibly being TRBD1 (5 bases). V was trimmed by 2 bases and J by 2 bases, leaving 11 bases between them. The CDR3 contains 15 residues. Germline lookup yields CDR1 SGHTA and CDR2 FQGTGA. CDR3 amino acids: CASSLLGQHTDTQYF. Written as DNA, the CDR3 is TGTGCCAGCAGCTTATTGGGGCAGCACACAGATACGCAGTATTTT.

V usage is TRBV11-2 and J usage is TRBJ2-1, with D hard to call. The CDR3 extends over 11 amino acids. The germline gives CDR1 SGHAT, CDR2 FQNNGV. V shed 1 base and J shed 10 bases, with 5 bases lying between them. The CDR3 DNA is TGTGCCAGCAGCTTAGTAACAGAGCAGTTCTTC. This sequence encodes CASSLVTEQFF.

The V call is TRBV27, the J call TRBJ1-5; 7 bases map to TRBD1. Germline V CDR1 and CDR2: MNHEY, SMNVEV (reference sequence). J lost 6 bases, V lost 8 bases, and 10 bases had no gene match. The CDR3 length is 14 residues. The DNA of the CDR3 is TGTGCCAGCCTTACCTATACAGGGGTTCAGCCCCAGCATTTT. Translating gives CASLTYTGVQPQHF.